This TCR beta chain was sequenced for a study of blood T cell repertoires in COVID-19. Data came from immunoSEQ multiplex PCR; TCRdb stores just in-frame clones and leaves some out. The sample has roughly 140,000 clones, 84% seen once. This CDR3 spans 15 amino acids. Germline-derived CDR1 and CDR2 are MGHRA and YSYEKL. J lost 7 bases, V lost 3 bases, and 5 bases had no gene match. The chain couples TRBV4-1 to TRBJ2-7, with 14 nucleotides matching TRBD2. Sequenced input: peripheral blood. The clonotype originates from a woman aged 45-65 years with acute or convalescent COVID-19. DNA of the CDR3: TGCGCCAGCAGCCAGGGACTAGCGGGAGTAGGAGAGCAGTACTTC. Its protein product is CASSQGLAGVGEQYF.